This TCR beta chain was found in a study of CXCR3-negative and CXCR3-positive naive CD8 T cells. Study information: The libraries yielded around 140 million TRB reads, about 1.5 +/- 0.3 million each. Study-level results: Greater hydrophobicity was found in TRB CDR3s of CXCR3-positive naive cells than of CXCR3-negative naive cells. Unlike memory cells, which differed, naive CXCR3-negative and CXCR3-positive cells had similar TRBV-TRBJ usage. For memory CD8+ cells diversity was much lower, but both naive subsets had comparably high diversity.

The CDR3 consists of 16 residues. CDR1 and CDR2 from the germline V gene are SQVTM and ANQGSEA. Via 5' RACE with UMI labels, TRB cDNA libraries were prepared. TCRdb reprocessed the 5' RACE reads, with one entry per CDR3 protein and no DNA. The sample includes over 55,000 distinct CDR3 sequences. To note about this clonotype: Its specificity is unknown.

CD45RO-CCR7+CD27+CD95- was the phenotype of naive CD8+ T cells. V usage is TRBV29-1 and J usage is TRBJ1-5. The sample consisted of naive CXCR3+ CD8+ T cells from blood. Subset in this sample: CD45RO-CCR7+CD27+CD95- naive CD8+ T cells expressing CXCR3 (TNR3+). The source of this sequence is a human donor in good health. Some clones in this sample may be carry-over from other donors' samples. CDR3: CSVQRNAHFRHQPQHF.